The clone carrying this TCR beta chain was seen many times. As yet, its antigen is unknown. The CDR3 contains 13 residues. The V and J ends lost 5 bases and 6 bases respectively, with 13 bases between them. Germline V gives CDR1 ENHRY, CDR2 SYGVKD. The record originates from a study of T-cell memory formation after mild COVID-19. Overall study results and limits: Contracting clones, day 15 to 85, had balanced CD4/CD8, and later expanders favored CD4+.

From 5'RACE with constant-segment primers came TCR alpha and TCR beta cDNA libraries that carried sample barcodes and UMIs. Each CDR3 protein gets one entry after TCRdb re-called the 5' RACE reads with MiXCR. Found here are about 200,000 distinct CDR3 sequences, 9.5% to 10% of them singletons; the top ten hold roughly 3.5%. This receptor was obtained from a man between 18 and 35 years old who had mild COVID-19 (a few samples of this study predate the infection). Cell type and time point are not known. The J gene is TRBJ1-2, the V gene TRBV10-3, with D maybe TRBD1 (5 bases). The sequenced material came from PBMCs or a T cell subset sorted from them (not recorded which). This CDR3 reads CAISSGGFDGYTF. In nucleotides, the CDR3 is TGTGCCATCAGTAGCGGGGGTTTTGATGGCTACACCTTC.